This T cell receptor (beta chain) comes out of a study of blood T cell repertoires in COVID-19. Study-wide background: Italy, Spain and the United States were the sources of the convalescent and acute COVID-19 samples.

The authors' processing: From reference gene primer amplification, estimates of nucleated cell counts were derived. TCRdb's copy holds only in-frame clones and misses some; the assay was immunoSEQ multiplex PCR. Clonal size and the V and J genes are those of that table, whereas D and trimming came from the DNA. Here the sample spans some 270,000 clones, roughly 81% being singletons. The cohort comprised adults aged about 18 to 90 years residing in approximately 25 US areas. Participant-given clinical history determined each cohort assignment. As for this clone: Different DNA sequences within this sample yield the same CDR3.

The sequencing sample was made of PBMCs or T cells enriched from blood (not recorded which). This TCR was sampled from a woman aged 50 to 60 who had been exposed to COVID-19.

DNA for the CDR3: TGCGCCAGCAGCTTGCAGGGGGCAGGGGAAAAACTGTTTTTT. Translated: CASSLQGAGEKLFF. The V call is TRBV5-1, the J call TRBJ1-4, with 8 bases fitting TRBD1. The J segment lost 8 bases and the V segment lost 1 base, leaving 4 bases of the junction unmatched. The CDR3 spans 14 residues. Germline CDR1 is SGHRS and CDR2 is YFSETQ.